What follows are 31 T cell receptor beta chains derived from one specimen sequenced in a study of blood T cell repertoires in COVID-19 (TCRdb year 2020). Preparation of the library involved the immunoSEQ multiplex PCR assay. The clones in this table, taken by TCRdb from immuneACCESS, are in-frame only. Not every clone is retained; where verified, under half of the shortfall comes from an unresolved V gene, and the cause of the rest is unknown. For this sample there are 270,000 or so clones; about nine tenths appear just once. Together, the top ten hold about 3% of the sample. Sequencing input: peripheral blood. The receptor set was obtained from a woman aged 25 to 39 with active or convalescent COVID-19.

V is TRBV6-5 and J is TRBJ2-7; D is perhaps TRBD1 (5 bases). Germline V gene lookup returns CDR1 MNHEY and CDR2 SVGAGI. V was pared by 7 bases and J by 4 bases, with 11 bases between. This CDR3 contains 12 residues. The CDR3 loop reads CASKGAWYEQYF. DNA of the CDR3: TGTGCCAGCAAAGGGGCGTGGTACGAGCAGTACTTC.

The V call is TRBV9, the J call TRBJ1-2; D call uncertain. The V gene's germline CDR1 is SGDLS and CDR2 YYNGEE. CDR3 length equals 13 residues. Trimming removed 0 bases from V and 2 bases from J, with 5 bases in between. The CDR3 nucleotides are TGTGCCAGCAGCGTAGCGGTCAACTATGGCTACACCTTC. It encodes CASSVAVNYGYTF.

This clone was observed a single time. The chain carries TRBV4-3 and TRBJ2-7; the D gene is possibly TRBD2 (7 bases). The CDR3 has 13 residues. The ends were cut back, 0 bases at V and 12 bases at J, with 15 bases in the middle. Germline V CDR1 and CDR2: LGHNA, YSLEER. The CDR3 region has the DNA TGCGCCAGCAGCCAAGATATATGGGGGGGCCCGTACTTC. The encoded protein is CASSQDIWGGPYF.

Regarding this clone: The junction departs from germline at one end; a sequencing error may be responsible. The gene calls are TRBV7-2 and TRBJ2-5; D is possibly TRBD1 (5 bases). Germline V gene sequence: CDR1 SGHTA, CDR2 FQGNSA. CDR3 size: 14 residues. CDR3 protein: CASSLGLRASDSHF. DNA for the CDR3: TGTGCCAGCAGCTTAGGTCTCAGGGCCTCCGACTCACACTTC.

This clone was counted once. The chain employs TRBV7-2 and TRBJ2-3, with 9 bases that match TRBD1. CDR1 and CDR2 (germline): SGHTA, FQGNSA. This CDR3 is 17 amino acids long. V lost 2 bases and J lost 6; bases outside the gene matches: 12. The CDR3 region has the DNA TGTGCCAGCAGCTTAAGCCCCCCCGGGACAGGGAGGGATACGCAGTATTTT. This encodes CASSLSPPGTGRDTQYF.

This chain joins TRBV2 and TRBJ2-7; maybe TRBD1 (6 bases). The CDR3 sequence is 14 residues long. The germline CDR1 and CDR2 sequences are SNHLY and FYNNEI. The ends were cut back, 1 base at V and 3 bases at J, with 10 bases in the middle. In nucleotides, the CDR3 is TGTGCCAGCAGTGAAGGGGGCAGGGGCTACGAGCAGTACTTC. This gives the protein CASSEGGRGYEQYF.

This rearrangement joins TRBV15 to TRBJ2-7; 8 bases fit TRBD1. The germline gives CDR1 LNHNV, CDR2 YYDKDF (reference sequence). Trimming removed 5 bases from V and 3 bases from J; junction bases left unmatched: 6. The CDR3 is 14 residues long. The CDR3 protein is CATSVGTGDYEQYF. The DNA of the CDR3 is TGTGCCACCAGCGTCGGGACAGGCGACTACGAGCAGTACTTC.

This chain links TRBV18 with TRBJ2-3; 8 nucleotides match TRBD2. CDR3 size: 16 residues. The V gene's germline CDR1 is KGHSH and CDR2 LQKENI. The trim removed 1 base at V and 1 base at J, leaving 4 bases unmatched. CDR3 DNA sequence: TGTGCCAGCTCACCACGGCGGGGGGCTGGCACAGATACGCAGTATTTT. It codes for CASSPRRGAGTDTQYF.

V usage is TRBV7-2 and J usage is TRBJ1-3; D is uncertain. V was pared by 1 base and J by 1 base, with 14 bases between. The CDR3 consists of 17 residues. Per the germline V gene, CDR1 is SGHTA and CDR2 is FQGNSA. The CDR3 coding sequence is TGTGCCAGCAGCTTAGGCCTAAACCGGGTGTCTGGAAACACCATATATTTT. This sequence encodes CASSLGLNRVSGNTIYF.

The rearrangement joins TRBV2 to TRBJ1-1; no definite D call. Per the germline V gene, CDR1 is SNHLY and CDR2 is FYNNEI. This CDR3 comprises 13 residues. Trimming left V 4 bases short and J 8 bases short, with 14 bases between. The CDR3 nucleotides read TGTGCCAGCAGTGTGGCTGGACTGACCGAAGCTTTCTTT. It yields the protein CASSVAGLTEAFF.

This chain connects TRBV5-8 to TRBJ2-7; 8 bases match TRBD1. With V trimmed by 2 bases and J by 3 bases, 10 bases remained unmatched. Germline loops: CDR1 SGHTS, CDR2 YDEGEE. The length of the CDR3 is 16 residues. The CDR3 region has the DNA TGTGCCAGCAGCTTCGCATCGACAGGGGCCCACTACGAGCAGTACTTC. Protein: CASSFASTGAHYEQYF.

This chain joins TRBV6-2 or TRBV6-3 and TRBJ2-7; a possible D gene is TRBD2 (6 bases). The V gene's germline CDR1 is MNHEY and CDR2 SVGEGT. This CDR3 is built from 13 residues. Trimming took 4 bases from V and 6 from J, leaving 13 bases between them. Here the CDR3 DNA reads TGTGCCAGCAGTTCGAGCCGGGGGAGCGAGCAGTACTTC. This gives the protein CASSSSRGSEQYF.

The V call is TRBV4-2, the J call TRBJ2-3; D is unresolved. This CDR3 region has 14 residues. The V end lost 4 bases, the J end lost 3 bases, and 11 bases lay between the germline ends. Germline CDR1 reads LGHNA; CDR2 reads YNFKEQ. The CDR3 coding sequence is TGTGCCAGCAGCCCGGCAGAGGTTACAGATACGCAGTATTTT. Its protein product is CASSPAEVTDTQYF.

The rearrangement links TRBV19 to TRBJ1-2; D possibly corresponds to TRBD1 (6 bases). CDR3 length: 13 amino acids. Germline CDR1 is LNHDA and CDR2 is SQIVND (reference sequence). Trimming took 6 bases from V and 8 from J, leaving 16 bases between them. Here the CDR3 reads CASSTERDIGYTF. CDR3 sequence (DNA): TGTGCCAGTAGCACGGAAAGGGACATAGGCTACACCTTC. Supplemented by reference TRBV19 and TRBJ1-2, the full variable domain reads DGGITQSPKYLFRKEGQNVTLSCEQNLNHDAMYWYRQDPGQGLRLIYYSQIVNDFQKGDIAEGYSVSREKKESFPLTVTSAQKNPTAFYLCASSTERDIGYTFGSGTRLTVV.

The V gene is TRBV24-1, the J gene TRBJ2-5; tentative D call: TRBD2 (7 bases). V gave up 9 bases and J gave up 4 bases, with 14 bases separating them. Germline V gives CDR1 KGHDR, CDR2 SFDVKD. The CDR3 extends over 13 amino acids. In nucleotides, the CDR3 is TGTGCCACCGCTACGGGGGGCGGAGAGACCCAGTACTTC. This gives the protein CATATGGGETQYF.

The J gene is TRBJ1-6, the V gene TRBV10-3; 11 bases fit TRBD1. V trimming: 8 bases; J trimming: 7 bases; junction bases outside the gene matches: 4. Germline V gene lookup returns CDR1 ENHRY and CDR2 SYGVKD. CDR3 length equals 14 residues. The chain's CDR3 is CAIGGQGANSPLHF. The CDR3 region has the DNA TGTGCCATCGGCGGACAGGGGGCCAATTCACCCCTCCACTTT.

The V call is TRBV10-3, the J call TRBJ2-2; a weak D match, TRBD1 (5 bases). With 4 bases removed from V and 10 bases from J, the gap between germline ends came to 13 bases. CDR3 length: 13 residues. Germline CDR1 and CDR2: ENHRY and SYGVKD. The CDR3 sequence: CAISGPTREELFF. The CDR3 coding sequence is TGTGCCATCAGTGGACCCACCAGGGAGGAGCTGTTTTTT.

The chain recombines TRBV5-5 with TRBJ1-2; perhaps TRBD1 as D (6 bases). This CDR3 spans 14 amino acids. Germline CDR1 reads SGHKS; CDR2 reads YYEKEE (reference sequence). V lost 0 bases to trimming and J lost 3 bases, with 9 bases between them. CDR3 in amino acids: CASSLEQGYYGYTF. In DNA, the CDR3 is TGTGCCAGCAGCTTGGAGCAGGGGTACTATGGCTACACCTTC.

V gene TRBV19 combines with J gene TRBJ1-4; 9 nucleotides line up with TRBD1. The CDR3 extends over 18 amino acids. J was trimmed by 6 bases and V by 5 bases; bases with no gene match: 16. Germline V gives CDR1 LNHDA, CDR2 SQIVND (reference sequence). CDR3 sequence: CASSVFLNLQGAYEKLFF. The CDR3 coding sequence is TGTGCCAGTAGTGTGTTTCTCAACTTACAGGGGGCGTATGAAAAACTGTTTTTT.

This chain connects TRBV28 to TRBJ1-1, with D perhaps matching TRBD1 (5 bases). The CDR3 spans 12 residues. Germline V gives CDR1 MDHEN, CDR2 SYDVKM. V lost 7 bases, J lost 11 bases, and 17 bases lay in between. In nucleotides, the CDR3 is TGTGCCAGCATGAGCCAGGGCTGGTGGGCTTTCTTT. As protein: CASMSQGWWAFF.

The chain links TRBV7-6 to TRBJ2-7, with 8 bases aligning to TRBD1. V was clipped by 3 bases and J by 4 bases; unmatched bases: 8. CDR3 length equals 15 residues. Germline V gives CDR1 SGHVS, CDR2 FNYEAQ. The CDR3 loop is CASSFRQGNRYEQYF. The CDR3 bases are TGTGCCAGCAGCTTCCGACAGGGGAATAGATACGAGCAGTACTTC. Looking up the rest from reference TRBV7-6 and TRBJ2-7 gives the full variable domain: GAGVSQSPRYKVTKRGQDVALRCDPISGHVSLYWYRQALGQGPEFLTYFNYEAQQDKSGLPNDRFSAERPEGSISTLTIQRTEQRDSAMYRCASSFRQGNRYEQYFGPGTRLTVT.

This clone was picked up one time. This sequence joins TRBV19 and TRBJ1-4; no clear D gene. V shed 3 bases and J shed 2 bases, with 4 bases lying between them. CDR1 is LNHDA and CDR2 is SQIVND in the germline V gene (reference sequence). The CDR3 totals 13 residues. The CDR3 spells CASSIPTNEKLFF. The CDR3 coding sequence is TGTGCCAGTAGTATCCCTACTAATGAAAAACTGTTTTTT. Full variable domain (missing parts from reference TRBV19 and TRBJ1-4): DGGITQSPKYLFRKEGQNVTLSCEQNLNHDAMYWYRQDPGQGLRLIYYSQIVNDFQKGDIAEGYSVSREKKESFPLTVTSAQKNPTAFYLCASSIPTNEKLFFGSGTQLSVL.

This chain connects TRBV4-3 to TRBJ2-1; the D is unclear. Germline V CDR1 and CDR2: LGHNA, YSLEER. The CDR3 spans 16 residues. V was trimmed by 0 bases and J by 3 bases, leaving 12 bases between them. This chain's CDR3 is CASSQEVRGSYNEQFF. CDR3 sequence (DNA): TGCGCCAGCAGCCAAGAAGTGCGCGGAAGCTACAATGAGCAGTTCTTC.

The chain couples TRBV19 to TRBJ1-5, with D possibly matching TRBD1 (6 bases). The length of the CDR3 is 17 residues. The V end was cut by 4 bases, the J end by 0 bases, with 16 bases between. CDR1 and CDR2 from the germline V gene are LNHDA and SQIVND (reference sequence). The CDR3 coding sequence is TGTGCCAGTAGTACGGTGGGGGCAGGGATTAGCAATCAGCCCCAGCATTTT. It codes for CASSTVGAGISNQPQHF. The variable domain in full, completed from reference TRBV19 and TRBJ1-5, reads DGGITQSPKYLFRKEGQNVTLSCEQNLNHDAMYWYRQDPGQGLRLIYYSQIVNDFQKGDIAEGYSVSREKKESFPLTVTSAQKNPTAFYLCASSTVGAGISNQPQHFGDGTRLSIL.

This chain links TRBV7-9 with TRBJ1-4; TRBD1 might be the D (5 bases). This CDR3 is built from 14 residues. Trimming shortened V by 6 bases and J by 8 bases, and 16 bases separated the two germline ends. The germline V gene has CDR1 SEHNR and CDR2 FQNEAQ (reference sequence). In DNA, the CDR3 is TGTGCCAGCAGTCCAGGGCAGCCTGACGAAAAACTGTTTTTT. Residues: CASSPGQPDEKLFF.

The chain couples TRBV10-3 to TRBJ1-1, with 8 nucleotides matching TRBD1. This CDR3 region has 15 residues. The germline V gene encodes CDR1 ENHRY and CDR2 SYGVKD. V gave up 2 bases and J gave up 1 base; unmatched junction bases: 3. The CDR3 reads CAISEPGTGNTEAFF. The CDR3 DNA is TGTGCCATCAGTGAGCCAGGGACAGGGAACACTGAAGCTTTCTTT.

This chain connects TRBV5-1 to TRBJ2-7; tentatively, D is TRBD2 (6 bases). The V end was cut by 4 bases, the J end by 5 bases, with 25 bases between. Per germline, CDR1 SGHRS and CDR2 YFSETQ. There are 17 residues in the CDR3. CDR3 coding DNA: TGCGCCAGCAGCCCGCTAAACCCCGGGACTCAACCCCACGAGCAGTACTTC. Translation: CASSPLNPGTQPHEQYF.

The chain links TRBV10-1 to TRBJ2-1, with 7 positions matching TRBD1. The CDR3 contains 17 residues. After removal of 2 bases from V and 1 base from J, the junction contained 8 bases not matched to a gene. The germline V gene has CDR1 WNHNN and CDR2 SYGVQD (reference sequence). The CDR3 DNA follows: TGCGCCAGCAGTGAGCCAGGACCGGGACAGTCCTACAATGAGCAGTTCTTC. It yields the protein CASSEPGPGQSYNEQFF.

J is TRBJ2-7 and V is TRBV3-1 (or the pseudogene TRBV3-2); D is uncertain. The germline V gene has CDR1 LGHDT and CDR2 YNNKEL (reference sequence). This CDR3 has 14 residues. Trimming removed 2 bases from V and 9 bases from J, with 17 bases in between. CDR3 in DNA: TGTGCCAGCAGCCAACGCGCGACACCCAAAGGGCAGTACTTC. Translation gives CASSQRATPKGQYF.

The V and J genes are TRBV4-3 and TRBJ1-6; D ambiguous. The CDR3 loop spans 15 amino acids. Germline assignment: CDR1 LGHNA and CDR2 YSLEER. Between the trimmed V and J ends, which lost 9 bases and 0 bases, there was a span of 12 bases. The CDR3 spells CASSGSRSYNSPLHF. In DNA form, the CDR3 reads TGCGCCAGTTCGGGGAGCCGCTCCTATAATTCACCCCTCCACTTT.

The chain is built from TRBV27 and TRBJ2-5; 14 positions agree with TRBD2. The germline gives CDR1 MNHEY, CDR2 SMNVEV (reference sequence). Trimming removed 5 bases from V and 5 bases from J; junction bases left unmatched: 7. The CDR3 loop spans 16 amino acids. CDR3 bases: TGTGCCAGCAGTCGGCGACTAGCGGGGGGGCAGGAGACCCAGTACTTC. Translating it yields CASSRRLAGGQETQYF.